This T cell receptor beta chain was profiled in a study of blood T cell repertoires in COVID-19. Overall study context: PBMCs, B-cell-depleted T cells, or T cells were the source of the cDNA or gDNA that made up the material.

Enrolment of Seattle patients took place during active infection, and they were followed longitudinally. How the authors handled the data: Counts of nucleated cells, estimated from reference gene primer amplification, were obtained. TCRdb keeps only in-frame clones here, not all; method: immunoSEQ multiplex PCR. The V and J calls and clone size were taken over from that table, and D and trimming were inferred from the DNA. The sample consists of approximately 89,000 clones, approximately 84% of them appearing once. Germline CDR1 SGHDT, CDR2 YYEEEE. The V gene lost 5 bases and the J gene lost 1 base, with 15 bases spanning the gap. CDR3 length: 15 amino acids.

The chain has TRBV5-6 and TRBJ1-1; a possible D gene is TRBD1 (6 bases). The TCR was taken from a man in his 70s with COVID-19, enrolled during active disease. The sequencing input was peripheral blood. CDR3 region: CASSKPGQPNTEAFF. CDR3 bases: TGTGCCAGCAGTAAACCGGGACAACCGAACACTGAAGCTTTCTTT.